Listed here are 32 T cell receptor beta chains from one sample, sequenced in a study of CD8 T cells in ankylosing spondylitis. One entry per CDR3 protein results from TCRdb running MiXCR on the 5' RACE reads. The sample includes more than 35,000 distinct CDR3 sequences, approximately 5.9% of them seen just once. Sequencing used blood, either unsorted or a sorted T cell fraction (not recorded which). These receptors all stem from a male donor with ankylosing spondylitis or in good health (not recorded which).

This clonotype has ten or more counts. V is TRBV27 and J is TRBJ2-1, with 10 positions matching TRBD2. This CDR3 has 15 residues. J gave up 8 bases and V 3 bases, and 7 bases lay outside the gene matches. Germline loops: CDR1 MNHEY, CDR2 SMNVEV (reference sequence). The CDR3 here is CASSFLAGARDEQFF. DNA for the CDR3: TGTGCCAGCAGTTTTCTAGCGGGGGCCAGAGATGAGCAGTTCTTC.

This clonotype was seen ten or more times. The chain combines TRBV7-2 with TRBJ2-6, with D possibly being TRBD2 (6 bases). The CDR3 spans 16 residues. V lost 1 base and J 0 bases, leaving 7 bases between the germline ends. Per germline, CDR1 SGHTA and CDR2 FQGNSA. DNA of the CDR3: TGTGCCAGCAGCTTAGTCGGGAGCTCTGGGGCCAACGTCCTGACTTTC. Translating gives CASSLVGSSGANVLTF.

This clonotype occurred a few times. The chain links TRBV15 to TRBJ1-1, with 7 bases aligning to TRBD1. CDR1 and CDR2 from the germline V gene are LNHNV and YYDKDF (reference sequence). The CDR3 runs 16 residues. Trimming at V came to 1 base and at J to 0 bases, leaving 5 bases not matched to a gene. CDR3 region: CATSRARQGLNTEAFF. The CDR3 nucleotides are TGTGCCACCAGCAGAGCCCGACAGGGCCTGAACACTGAAGCTTTCTTT.

The V and J genes are TRBV7-9 and TRBJ1-4, with D uncertain. The CDR3 has 14 residues. V lost 4 bases, J lost 7 bases, and 13 bases lay in between. The germline V gene has CDR1 SEHNR and CDR2 FQNEAQ (reference sequence). The chain's CDR3 is CASSSDPTGEKLFF. DNA for the CDR3: TGTGCCAGCAGCTCTGACCCTACGGGTGAAAAACTGTTTTTT. The full variable domain, completed using reference TRBV7-9 and TRBJ1-4, is DTGVSQNPRHKITKRGQNVTFRCDPISEHNRLYWYRQTLGQGPEFLTYFQNEAQLEKSRLLSDRFSAERPKGSFSTLEIQRTEQGDSAMYLCASSSDPTGEKLFFGSGTQLSVL.

This sequence joins TRBV7-2 and TRBJ2-1, with a possible D match to TRBD2 (6 bases). Germline V gives CDR1 SGHTA, CDR2 FQGNSA. V lost 7 bases, J lost 7 bases, and 17 bases lay in between. The CDR3 has 14 amino acids. CDR3: CASTSSAVGNEQFF. For the CDR3, the DNA is TGTGCCAGCACATCTAGCGCCGTTGGAAATGAGCAGTTCTTC. Complete variable domain (other parts from reference TRBV7-2 and TRBJ2-1): GAGVSQSPSNKVTEKGKDVELRCDPISGHTALYWYRQSLGQGLEFLIYFQGNSAPDKSGLPSDRFSAERTGGSVSTLTIQRTQQEDSAVYLCASTSSAVGNEQFFGPGTRLTVL.

This clonotype has a count of ten or more. The J gene is TRBJ2-3, the V gene TRBV19, with D possibly being TRBD1 (5 bases). There are 13 residues in the CDR3. CDR1 LNHDA and CDR2 SQIVND come from the germline V gene (reference sequence). Trimming left V 5 bases short and J 1 base short, with 7 bases between. CDR3 loop: CASSGAGTDTQYF. The CDR3 region has the DNA TGTGCCAGTAGTGGGGCGGGCACAGATACGCAGTATTTT.

The sample holds many counts of this clonotype. The gene calls are TRBV20-1 and TRBJ1-2, with D possibly being TRBD1 (6 bases). Germline V gene data show CDR1 as DFQATT and CDR2 as SNEGSKA (reference sequence). The V and J ends lost 6 bases and 1 base respectively, with 21 bases between them. CDR3 length: 16 residues. The CDR3 here is CSAPPGGGWDNYGYTF. The CDR3 DNA sequence: TGCAGTGCCCCCCCGGGGGGCGGGTGGGATAACTATGGCTACACCTTC.

The V and J genes are TRBV4-2 and TRBJ2-7; D is uncertain. Germline V CDR1 and CDR2: LGHNA, YNFKEQ. With 10 bases removed from V and 2 bases from J, the gap between germline ends came to 15 bases. The CDR3 extends over 13 amino acids. CDR3 nucleotide sequence: TGTGCCATGAGCCCTACAATCCCCTACGAGCAGTACTTC. This encodes CAMSPTIPYEQYF.

V is TRBV10-3 and J is TRBJ2-7; D is uncertain. In germline, CDR1 is ENHRY, CDR2 SYGVKD. V was clipped by 2 bases and J by 0 bases, with 11 bases between them. CDR3 length: 15 amino acids. DNA of the CDR3: TGTGCCATCAGTGAGGGGCAGGCCTACTCCTACGAGCAGTACTTC. It translates to CAISEGQAYSYEQYF.

This clonotype has ten or more counts. V is TRBV24-1 and J is TRBJ2-3; 9 nucleotides align to TRBD1. Trimming at V came to 10 bases and at J to 0 bases, leaving 7 bases not matched to a gene. Germline-derived CDR1 and CDR2 are KGHDR and SFDVKD. The CDR3 contains 15 residues. The DNA of the CDR3 is TGTGCCACTCACTCCGGGACAGGGAGCACAGATACGCAGTATTTT. Translated, it gives CATHSGTGSTDTQYF.

Ten or more counts support this clonotype. The CDR3 reads CASSLFGREEEPQHF. The CDR3 DNA is TGCGCCAGCAGCTTGTTCGGCCGTGAGGAGGAGCCCCAGCATTTT. This chain uses TRBV5-1 with TRBJ1-5; no clear D gene. V was cut by 1 base and J by 8 bases, with 16 bases left in between. The CDR3 has 15 residues. Germline-derived CDR1 and CDR2 are SGHRS and YFSETQ.

This clonotype has a count of ten or more. This chain joins TRBV6-5 and TRBJ2-7; 9 nucleotides line up with TRBD1. Germline-derived CDR1 and CDR2 are MNHEY and SVGAGI. Losses at the gene ends were 5 bases for V and 2 bases for J; bases not matched to a gene: 7. The CDR3 consists of 15 residues. CDR3: CASSTRQGVTYEQYF. The CDR3 DNA reads TGTGCCAGCAGTACACGACAGGGGGTGACCTACGAGCAGTACTTC.

Ten or more counts support this clonotype. V usage is TRBV20-1 and J usage is TRBJ2-7, with a tentative D call TRBD1 (5 bases). V lost 3 bases, J lost 3 bases, and 12 bases lay in between. This CDR3 region has 13 residues. Looked up from germline, CDR1 is DFQATT and CDR2 is SNEGSKA (reference sequence). CDR3 sequence reads: CSARSGPDYEQYF. CDR3 nucleotides: TGCAGTGCTAGGTCAGGGCCGGACTACGAGCAGTACTTC.

There are many counts of this clonotype. This chain uses TRBV20-1 with TRBJ2-7, with 10 bases identical to TRBD1. After removal of 6 bases from V and 7 bases from J, the junction contained 12 bases not matched to a gene. CDR1 and CDR2 (germline): DFQATT, SNEGSKA (reference sequence). The CDR3 totals 14 residues. In DNA, the CDR3 is TGCAGTGCCATAGACGGGACAGGGGACGTTGAGCAGTACTTC. Amino acids: CSAIDGTGDVEQYF.

This clonotype is classed as medium-sized. The CDR3: CSARDIESTGELFF. The CDR3 DNA is TGCAGTGCTAGAGATATCGAGTCCACCGGGGAGCTGTTTTTT. The V gene is TRBV20-1, the J gene TRBJ2-2; D not certain. Germline CDR1 reads DFQATT; CDR2 reads SNEGSKA (reference sequence). V lost 0 bases and J 4 bases, leaving 9 bases between the germline ends. The CDR3 runs 14 residues.

This clonotype was counted at least ten times. V is TRBV7-2 and J is TRBJ2-2; D unclear. This CDR3 has 16 amino acids. Germline V gene sequence: CDR1 SGHTA, CDR2 FQGNSA. V was pared by 6 bases and J by 6 bases, with 20 bases between. The CDR3, as DNA: TGTGCCAGCAGAACCGCGCACGTAAGCGTATCCGGGGAGCTGTTTTTT. As protein: CASRTAHVSVSGELFF.

This clonotype was counted at least ten times. This sequence joins TRBV9 and TRBJ2-1, with 12 bases lining up with TRBD2. The germline V gene has CDR1 SGDLS and CDR2 YYNGEE. The CDR3 length is 14 residues. The trim removed 5 bases at V and 6 bases at J, leaving 3 bases unmatched. The CDR3 DNA follows: TGTGCCAGCAGGCCTAGCGGGGGGGGCAATGAGCAGTTCTTC. Translated, it gives CASRPSGGGNEQFF.

This clonotype was counted many times. V gene TRBV6-5 combines with J gene TRBJ2-1; 7 bases line up with TRBD1. From germline, CDR1 is MNHEY and CDR2 SVGAGI. This CDR3 comprises 17 residues. V shed 3 bases and J 5 bases; nucleotides not matched to a gene: 13. The CDR3 loop reads CASSYRASATGDNEQFF. The CDR3 region has the DNA TGTGCCAGCAGTTATCGGGCTTCAGCTACAGGGGACAATGAGCAGTTCTTC.

This clonotype was counted many times. This sequence joins TRBV28 and TRBJ1-1, with D unclear. The CDR3 runs to 13 residues. V shed 2 bases and J shed 0 bases, with 4 bases lying between them. Germline V lookup: CDR1 MDHEN, CDR2 SYDVKM. The CDR3 sequence is CASSLTVNTEAFF. The DNA for the CDR3 is TGTGCCAGCAGTTTAACAGTGAACACTGAAGCTTTCTTT.

This clonotype has a count of ten or more. The chain employs TRBV5-1 and TRBJ1-2; the D gene is possibly TRBD1 (6 bases). This CDR3 spans 13 amino acids. In germline, CDR1 is SGHRS, CDR2 YFSETQ. Between the trimmed V and J ends, which lost 4 bases and 6 bases, there was a span of 13 bases. In nucleotides, the CDR3 is TGCGCCAGCAGCGGGCAGGGGCTGGATGGCTACACCTTC. This sequence encodes CASSGQGLDGYTF.

This clonotype was seen repeatedly, ten times or more. The J gene is TRBJ2-7, the V gene TRBV7-6, with TRBD1 matching over 11 bases. The V segment lost 7 bases and the J segment 6 bases; nucleotides outside the gene matches: 11. Germline V gene sequence: CDR1 SGHVS, CDR2 FNYEAQ. The CDR3 length is 15 residues. The DNA of the CDR3 is TGTGCCAGCACCCTAAGGACAGGGGGCTTGGTCGAGCAGTACTTC. Its protein product is CASTLRTGGLVEQYF.

This clonotype was picked up many times. The chain employs TRBV7-9 and TRBJ2-3, with TRBD1 identical over 9 bases. This CDR3 region has 16 residues. The J segment lost 1 base and the V segment lost 8 bases, leaving 10 bases of the junction unmatched. Germline V gene data show CDR1 as SEHNR and CDR2 as FQNEAQ (reference sequence). CDR3: CASDSPDRGGTDTQYF. The CDR3 region has the DNA TGTGCCAGCGACTCCCCGGACAGGGGTGGCACAGATACGCAGTATTTT. The full variable domain, rest sourced from reference TRBV7-9 and TRBJ2-3, is DTGVSQNPRHKITKRGQNVTFRCDPISEHNRLYWYRQTLGQGPEFLTYFQNEAQLEKSRLLSDRFSAERPKGSFSTLEIQRTEQGDSAMYLCASDSPDRGGTDTQYFGPGTRLTVL.

This clonotype was detected ten times or more. The V and J genes are TRBV6-5 and TRBJ1-2, with 9 bases matching TRBD1. The germline V gene has CDR1 MNHEY and CDR2 SVGAGI. The junction had 3 bases not matched to a gene; V was cut back by 0 bases and J by 4 bases. The CDR3 extends over 15 amino acids. In nucleotides, the CDR3 is TGTGCCAGCAGTTACTCGGGGACAGGGCCCTATGGCTACACCTTC. This gives the protein CASSYSGTGPYGYTF.

As regards this clonotype: A much larger clone lies a single base off, so this may be a read error. The chain employs TRBV13 and TRBJ1-2, with TRBD1 matching 7 bases. CDR1 is PRHDT and CDR2 is FYEKMQ in the germline V gene (reference sequence). The CDR3 has 14 amino acids. The CDR3 bases are TGTGCCAGCAACTTAGGGGGCAGCAACTATGGCTACACCTTC. Encoded protein: CASNLGGSNYGYTF.

This clonotype showed up many times. The chain employs TRBV5-1 and TRBJ1-1, with 10 bases that match TRBD1. V shed 4 bases, J shed 6 bases, and the junction held 12 bases outside the gene matches. From germline, CDR1 is SGHRS and CDR2 YFSETQ. The CDR3 consists of 16 residues. The CDR3 coding sequence is TGCGCCAGCAGCCTCCAGACAGGGGGCGCAGTCCCTGAAGCTTTCTTT. This encodes CASSLQTGGAVPEAFF.

This clonotype has a count of ten or more. V usage is TRBV5-1 and J usage is TRBJ2-3; D possibly corresponds to TRBD2 (5 bases). With 7 bases removed from V and 2 bases from J, the gap between germline ends came to 14 bases. Germline V gene lookup returns CDR1 SGHRS and CDR2 YFSETQ. CDR3 length: 14 residues. CDR3 nucleotide sequence: TGCGCCAGCGCAATCGGACTTCTCACAGATACGCAGTATTTT. It codes for CASAIGLLTDTQYF.

This clonotype was observed many times. The chain is built from TRBV9 and TRBJ2-7; D is perhaps TRBD1 or TRBD2 (7 bases each). The CDR3 runs to 15 residues. CDR1 and CDR2 (germline): SGDLS, YYNGEE. Trimming removed 3 bases at V and 3 bases at J, with 16 bases between. As DNA, the CDR3 is TGTGCCAGCAGCGCAGGGGGGGGGTCCTTCTACGAGCAGTACTTC. As protein: CASSAGGGSFYEQYF.

This clonotype was seen ten or more times. The CDR3 DNA follows: TGTGCCAGCAGGGGGACTGGACAGGTTTGGGAGACCCAGTACTTC. Protein: CASRGTGQVWETQYF. The chain combines TRBV6-2 or TRBV6-3 with TRBJ2-5; D is possibly TRBD1 (7 bases). The germline V gene has CDR1 MNHEY and CDR2 SVGEGT. The CDR3 covers 15 residues. V lost 6 bases, J lost 5 bases, and 19 bases lay in between.

This clonotype showed up many times. The gene calls are TRBV7-6 and TRBJ1-3; 7 nucleotides agree with TRBD1. The CDR3 extends over 14 amino acids. Per germline, CDR1 SGHVS and CDR2 FNYEAQ. Trimming cost V 5 bases and J 3 bases; bases outside gene matches: 4. The CDR3 DNA follows: TGTGCCAGCAGCCACAGGGGTTTTGGAAACACCATATATTTT. Translated: CASSHRGFGNTIYF.

V usage is TRBV5-1 and J usage is TRBJ2-1; 10 positions match TRBD2. V lost 6 bases, J lost 4 bases, and 13 bases stayed unmatched. This CDR3 comprises 17 residues. Germline CDR1 and CDR2: SGHRS and YFSETQ. As DNA, the CDR3 is TGCGCCAGCAAGAGGGTAGCGGGGGGCCGGGGATACAATGAGCAGTTCTTC. Amino acids: CASKRVAGGRGYNEQFF.

This clonotype was seen at least ten times. CDR3 sequence reads: CASSMGNTEAFF. The CDR3 DNA sequence: TGTGCCAGTAGTATGGGGAACACTGAAGCTTTCTTT. This chain uses TRBV19 with TRBJ1-1; no firm D call. Per the germline V gene, CDR1 is LNHDA and CDR2 is SQIVND (reference sequence). V was cut by 3 bases and J by 1 base, with 3 bases left in between. The CDR3 is 12 amino acids. Supplemented by reference TRBV19 and TRBJ1-1, the full variable domain reads DGGITQSPKYLFRKEGQNVTLSCEQNLNHDAMYWYRQDPGQGLRLIYYSQIVNDFQKGDIAEGYSVSREKKESFPLTVTSAQKNPTAFYLCASSMGNTEAFFGQGTRLTVV.

As to this clonotype: A much larger clone differs by one base, so this may be a read error. The J gene is TRBJ1-1, the V gene TRBV7-9; D is unclear. The CDR3 has 14 amino acids. Germline loops: CDR1 SEHNR, CDR2 FQNEAQ (reference sequence). The DNA for the CDR3 is TGTGCCCGCAGCTTAGATTTCGCCGGGACTGAAGCTTTCTTT. Encoded protein: CARSLDFAGTEAFF.